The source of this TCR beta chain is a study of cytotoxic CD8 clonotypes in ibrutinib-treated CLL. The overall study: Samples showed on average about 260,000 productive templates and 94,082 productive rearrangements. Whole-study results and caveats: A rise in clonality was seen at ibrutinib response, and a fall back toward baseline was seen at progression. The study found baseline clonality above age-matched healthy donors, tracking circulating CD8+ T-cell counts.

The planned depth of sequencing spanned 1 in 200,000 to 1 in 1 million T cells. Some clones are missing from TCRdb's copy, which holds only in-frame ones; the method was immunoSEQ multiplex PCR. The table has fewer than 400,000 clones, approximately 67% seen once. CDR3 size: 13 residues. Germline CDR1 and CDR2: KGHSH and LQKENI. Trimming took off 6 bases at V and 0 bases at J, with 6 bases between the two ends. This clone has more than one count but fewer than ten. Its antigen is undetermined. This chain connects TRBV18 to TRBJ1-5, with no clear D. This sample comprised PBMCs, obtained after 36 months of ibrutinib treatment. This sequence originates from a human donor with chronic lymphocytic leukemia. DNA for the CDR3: TGTGCCAGCTCCCTTTATAGCAATCAGCCCCAGCATTTT. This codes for CASSLYSNQPQHF. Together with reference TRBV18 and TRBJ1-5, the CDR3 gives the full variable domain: NAGVMQNPRHLVRRRGQEARLRCSPMKGHSHVYWYRQLPEEGLKFMVYLQKENIIDESGMPKERFSAEFPKEGPSILRIQQVVRGDSAAYFCASSLYSNQPQHFGDGTRLSIL.